This TCR beta chain was captured by sequencing in a study of shared clonotypes between healthy human individuals. The team ran DNA from unsorted PBMCs on ten immunoSEQ deep assay plates for sequencing. The authors' processing: With immunoSEQ giving junction-only sequences and no quality scores, filtering differed. Generated by immunoSEQ multiplex PCR, the TCRdb table keeps only in-frame clones and is missing some. From that table come the V and J calls and clone size; the DNA was used to work out D and trimming. The sample has about 560,000 clones; roughly 79% are singletons. Healthy HIV-negative adults with no recent acute infections or vaccinations were recruited as donors. Nashville, Tennessee was home to all donors, who were Caucasian adults. The origin of this receptor is a middle-aged woman in good health. Some clones in this sample may be carry-over from other donors' samples. The sequenced material came from PBMCs.

CDR3 loop: CASKSGPVETQYF. CDR3 DNA: TGTGCCAGCAAAAGCGGTCCGGTAGAGACCCAGTACTTC. The chain carries TRBV28 and TRBJ2-5, with D possibly TRBD2 on 5 matching bases. V lost 7 bases and J lost 4, with 13 bases in between. CDR3 length equals 13 residues. The germline V gene encodes CDR1 MDHEN and CDR2 SYDVKM.